This TCR beta chain was captured by sequencing in a study of cytomegalovirus exposure and HLA in healthy donors. Overall study: Of the donors genotyped, 398 in all, over 80% fell in the Caucasian-associated ancestry cluster. Study outcomes and limitations: Further analysis was carried out later, and it showed several of the most significant clusters appearing linked to common viral pathogens. In a later analysis, HLA-associated TCR beta chains were more clonally expanded than equally common others.

The PCR was carried out with 60 Vbeta primers and 13 Jbeta primers. Method: immunoSEQ multiplex PCR; TCRdb's copy keeps in-frame clones and lacks some. Among over 150,000 clones listed, around 81% were seen once. These donors, healthy bone marrow donors, were studied. This clone was seen only a few times. Antigen specificity is unknown. With 2 bases removed from V and 6 bases from J, the gap between germline ends came to 8 bases. The CDR3 is 11 amino acids. Germline assignment: CDR1 SQVTM and CDR2 ANQGSEA. V and J are TRBV29-1 and TRBJ2-7; D perhaps matches TRBD1 (5 bases). The material sequenced was PBMCs. This receptor was taken from a woman between 35 and 50 years old in good health and CMV-seropositive. DNA of the CDR3: TGCAGCGTTGAAAGACAGTTCGAGCAGTACTTC. This sequence encodes CSVERQFEQYF.